This is a list of T cell receptor beta chains from one sample in a study of T cells after posttransplantation cyclophosphamide. Clones were sequenced by immunoSEQ multiplex PCR, and TCRdb holds only the in-frame ones, with some missing. In the table there are approximately 5,100 clones, over 70% of which are singletons. The input for sequencing was PBMCs, taken after allogeneic stem cell transplant with posttransplant cyclophosphamide. The receptors originated from a male patient aged 50 to 59 who received an allogeneic stem cell transplant from a related donor and was CMV-positive. Some T cells may trace back to the graft donor. CDR3s leave out the opening cysteine and the closing phenylalanine or tryptophan.

j_call	v_call	cdr3_aa
TRBJ2-5	TRBV5-1	ASSSGTGGYQETQY
TRBJ2-1	TRBV7-6	AAQWRRSNNEQF
TRBJ1-5	TRBV27	ASSLSAGYSNQPQH
TRBJ2-5	TRBV4-1	ASSQGGFRQETQY
TRBJ2-3	TRBV2	ASSEQIASPDTQY
TRBJ2-7	TRBV6-1	ASSPSGGKWDEQY
TRBJ1-1	TRBV11-2	ASSSQGNTEAF
TRBJ2-7	TRBV9	ASSVISAGALGEQY
TRBJ1-2	TRBV14	ASSQEYGTAYGYT
TRBJ2-3	TRBV2	ASNRRGTDTQY
TRBJ2-2	TRBV6-5	ASRLQGGGELF
TRBJ1-5	TRBV19	ASSIWTGYNQPQH
TRBJ1-4	TRBV5-5	ASSLGPGHEKLF
TRBJ1-3	TRBV6-1	ASSEATLQGTGGNTIY
TRBJ1-5	TRBV23-1	ASSRGITGRLRPQH
TRBJ1-1	TRBV7-6	ASSPRTETLKAF
TRBJ2-2	TRBV14	ASSQASYFTGELF
TRBJ1-5	TRBV5-5	ASSAGQASNQPQH
TRBJ2-5	TRBV12-5	ASGLRGGETQY
TRBJ2-3	TRBV9	ASSVGQEYTDTQY
TRBJ1-2	TRBV6-1	ASSEAQRQAATRGYT
TRBJ2-3	TRBV5-1	ASSYTGTTDTQY
TRBJ1-5	TRBV6-5	ASSYTQGQPQH
TRBJ2-3	TRBV9	ASSVAHEVAGDTQY
TRBJ2-1	TRBV21-1	ASSIRDSSYNEQF
TRBJ2-4	TRBV7-2	ASSRPGGLNIQY
TRBJ1-1	TRBV7-9	ASSPGKGQGTSTEAF
TRBJ2-2	TRBV19	ATLRGGTKEYTGELF
TRBJ2-6	TRBV10-3	AIRSGAGANSGANVLT
TRBJ2-7	TRBV9	ASSVDDSQSYEQY
TRBJ2-5	TRBV7-9	ASSLTDQPRGKETQY
TRBJ2-7	TRBV19	ASSRGGAASYEQY
TRBJ2-3	TRBV5-4	ASSWASTGARSDTQY
TRBJ1-1	TRBV2	AGGYFLGTEAF
TRBJ2-7	TRBV5-1	ASSSNRGAGYEQY
TRBJ1-3	TRBV5-1	ASSRGGPRSGNTIY
TRBJ2-5	TRBV21-1	ASSKVKGGTRTADVCKETQY
TRBJ2-5	TRBV11-2	ASSLGYGGEQETQY
TRBJ1-1	TRBV7-2	ASSFVGGDTEAF
TRBJ2-3	TRBV9	ASSDDLGPRDTDTQY
TRBJ2-5	TRBV7-2	ASSGWTRGDETQY
TRBJ2-5	TRBV7-8	ASSPGTSGIETQY
TRBJ2-2	TRBV10-3	AISAIDGELF
TRBJ2-7	TRBV11-2	ASSLGLAGGYEQY
TRBJ1-3	TRBV7-6	ASSFGSGNTIY
TRBJ2-3	TRBV4-3	ASSQGLAVLSTDTQY
TRBJ2-2	TRBV5-1	ASRWGRRENTGELF
TRBJ1-1	TRBV7-9	ASSLTSSSYTEAF
TRBJ1-1	TRBV7-2	ASSSRQYMNTEAF
TRBJ2-1	TRBV27	ASSLYPPLATLLNEQF
TRBJ2-5	TRBV19	ASSLGTSPETQY
TRBJ1-1	TRBV5-5	ASSPRTGSDTEAF
TRBJ2-7	TRBV9	ASSVSGTLSYEQY
TRBJ2-2	TRBV7-2	ASSVGGGLNTGELF